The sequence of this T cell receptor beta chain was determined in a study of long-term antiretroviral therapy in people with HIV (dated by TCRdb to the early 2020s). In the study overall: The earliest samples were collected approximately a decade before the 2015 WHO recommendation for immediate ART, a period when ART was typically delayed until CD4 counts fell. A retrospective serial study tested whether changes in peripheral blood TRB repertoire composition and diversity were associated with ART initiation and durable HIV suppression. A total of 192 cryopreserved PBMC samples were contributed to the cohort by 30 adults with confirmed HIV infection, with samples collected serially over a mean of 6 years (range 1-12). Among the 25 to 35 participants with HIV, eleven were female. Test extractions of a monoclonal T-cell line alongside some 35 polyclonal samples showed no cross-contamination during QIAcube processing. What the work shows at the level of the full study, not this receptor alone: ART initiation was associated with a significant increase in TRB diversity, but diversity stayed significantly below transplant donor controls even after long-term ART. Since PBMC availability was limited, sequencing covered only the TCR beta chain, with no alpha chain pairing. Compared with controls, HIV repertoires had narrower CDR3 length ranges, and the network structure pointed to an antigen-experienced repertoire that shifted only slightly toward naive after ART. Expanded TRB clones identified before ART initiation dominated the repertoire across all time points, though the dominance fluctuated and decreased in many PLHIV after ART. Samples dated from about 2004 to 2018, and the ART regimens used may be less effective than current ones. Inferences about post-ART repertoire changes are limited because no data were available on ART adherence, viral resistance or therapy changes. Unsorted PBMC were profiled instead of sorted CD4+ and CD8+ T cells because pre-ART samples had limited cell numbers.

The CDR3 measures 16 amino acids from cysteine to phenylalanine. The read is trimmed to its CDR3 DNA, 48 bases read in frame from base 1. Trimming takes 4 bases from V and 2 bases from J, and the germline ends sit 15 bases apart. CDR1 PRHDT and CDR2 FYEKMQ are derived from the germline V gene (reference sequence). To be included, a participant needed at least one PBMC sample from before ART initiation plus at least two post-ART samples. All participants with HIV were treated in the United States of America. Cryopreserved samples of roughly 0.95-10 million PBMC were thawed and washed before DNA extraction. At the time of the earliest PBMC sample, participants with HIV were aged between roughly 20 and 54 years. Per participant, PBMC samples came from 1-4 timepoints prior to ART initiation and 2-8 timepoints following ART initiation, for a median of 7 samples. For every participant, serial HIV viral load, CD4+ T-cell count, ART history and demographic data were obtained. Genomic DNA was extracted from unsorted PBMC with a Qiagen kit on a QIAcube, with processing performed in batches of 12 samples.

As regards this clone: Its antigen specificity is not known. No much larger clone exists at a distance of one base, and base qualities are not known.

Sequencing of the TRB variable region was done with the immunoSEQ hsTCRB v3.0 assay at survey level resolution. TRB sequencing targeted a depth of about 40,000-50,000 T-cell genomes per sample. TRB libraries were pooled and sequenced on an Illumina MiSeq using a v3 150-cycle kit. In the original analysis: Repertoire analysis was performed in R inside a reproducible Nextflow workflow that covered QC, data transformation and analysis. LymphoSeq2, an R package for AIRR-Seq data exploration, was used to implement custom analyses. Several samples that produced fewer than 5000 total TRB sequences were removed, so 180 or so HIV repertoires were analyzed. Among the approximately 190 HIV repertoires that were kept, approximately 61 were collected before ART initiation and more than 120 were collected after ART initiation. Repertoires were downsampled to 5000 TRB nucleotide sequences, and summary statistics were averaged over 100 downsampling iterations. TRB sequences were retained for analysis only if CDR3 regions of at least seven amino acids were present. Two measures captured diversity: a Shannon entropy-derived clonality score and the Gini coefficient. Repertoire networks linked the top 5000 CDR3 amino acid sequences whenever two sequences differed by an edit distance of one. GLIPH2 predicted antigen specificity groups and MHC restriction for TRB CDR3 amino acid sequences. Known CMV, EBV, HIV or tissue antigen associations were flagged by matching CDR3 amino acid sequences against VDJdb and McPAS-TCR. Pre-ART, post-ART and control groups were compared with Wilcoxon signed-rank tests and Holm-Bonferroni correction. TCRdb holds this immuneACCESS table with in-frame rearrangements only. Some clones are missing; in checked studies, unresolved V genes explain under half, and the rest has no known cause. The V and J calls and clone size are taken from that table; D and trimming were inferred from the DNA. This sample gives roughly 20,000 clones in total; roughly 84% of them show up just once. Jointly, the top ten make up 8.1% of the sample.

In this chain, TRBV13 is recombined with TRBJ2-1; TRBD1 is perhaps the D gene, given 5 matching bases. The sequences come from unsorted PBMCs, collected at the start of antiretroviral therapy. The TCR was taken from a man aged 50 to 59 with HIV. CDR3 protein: CASSSRGHLPYNEQFF. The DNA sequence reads TGTGCCAGCAGCTCCCGAGGACACCTACCCTACAATGAGCAGTTCTTC.